This entry is about one T cell receptor (beta chain). V was pared by 1 base and J by 6 bases, with 7 bases of the junction left unmatched. The CDR3 totals 15 residues. Germline loops: CDR1 MNHNS, CDR2 SASEGT. Here immunoSEQ multiplex PCR was the method, and the copy in TCRdb shows in-frame clones only, minus some. The sample holds about 83,000 clones, just over 90% seen once. This sample was included in a study of technical replicates of blood from a handful of donors. The chain uses TRBV6-1 and TRBJ2-3, with TRBD1 matching 7 bases. The sequenced sample consisted of T cells isolated from PBMCs. The TCR comes from a human donor in good health. CDR3 DNA sequence: TGTGCCAGCAGTGAAGGGAACAGGGGAGCGGATACGCAGTATTTT. It yields the protein CASSEGNRGADTQYF.